The 18 T cell receptor beta chains below all came from one sample that was sequenced in a study of cytomegalovirus exposure and HLA in healthy donors. The primer mix had 60 Vbeta and 13 Jbeta primers. Data came from immunoSEQ multiplex PCR; TCRdb stores just in-frame clones and leaves some out. This sample lists fewer than 200,000 clones; its ten largest clones have 6.5%. Sequencing was performed on PBMCs. The receptor source for this set is a man aged 25 to 40 in good health and CMV-seronegative.

The chain combines TRBV7-2 with TRBJ2-3; D might be TRBD2 (5 bases). V was trimmed by 1 base and J by 5 bases, leaving 13 bases between them. Germline V gives CDR1 SGHTA, CDR2 FQGNSA. CDR3 length equals 15 residues. The CDR3 nucleotides read TGTGCCAGCAGCTTAGATGGCGGGCCGGGAGATACGCAGTATTTT. Translated, it gives CASSLDGGPGDTQYF.

The chain uses TRBV5-1 and TRBJ2-1; 9 positions match TRBD2. Germline CDR1 reads SGHRS; CDR2 reads YFSETQ. The ends lost 2 bases at V and 2 bases at J; junction bases unmatched: 14. The CDR3 extends over 19 amino acids. CDR3 residues: CASSLDRRLAAVTYNEQFF. Written as DNA, the CDR3 is TGCGCCAGCAGCTTAGACAGGAGACTAGCGGCCGTTACCTACAATGAGCAGTTCTTC.

The chain joins TRBV9 to TRBJ1-3, with D tentatively TRBD1 (6 bases). V was pared by 3 bases and J by 0 bases, with 7 bases between. This CDR3 comprises 14 residues. Per the germline V gene, CDR1 is SGDLS and CDR2 is YYNGEE. CDR3 DNA sequence: TGTGCCAGCAGCGGACAGGTCTCTGGAAACACCATATATTTT. Translation: CASSGQVSGNTIYF.

The gene calls are TRBV6-4 and TRBJ2-3; 12 nucleotides align to TRBD2. Germline CDR1 MRHNA, CDR2 SNTAGT. J lost 4 bases, V lost 5 bases, and 7 bases had no gene match. CDR3 length: 16 amino acids. The CDR3 DNA sequence: TGTGCCAGCAGTCGAGGGACTAGCGGGTCCGCAGATACGCAGTATTTT. This encodes CASSRGTSGSADTQYF.

The chain combines TRBV28 with TRBJ1-5, with D tentatively TRBD1 (5 bases). The CDR3 spans 14 residues. The ends were cut back, 5 bases at V and 4 bases at J, with 12 bases in the middle. Germline values: CDR1 MDHEN, CDR2 SYDVKM. This CDR3 reads CASSKGSWNQPQHF. The CDR3 DNA reads TGTGCCAGCAGTAAGGGGTCGTGGAATCAGCCCCAGCATTTT.

CDR3 loop: CSVGPSGNTEAFF. CDR3 nucleotides: TGCAGCGTTGGACCCTCGGGGAACACTGAAGCTTTCTTT. The chain uses TRBV29-1 and TRBJ1-1; D remains unclear. Germline V gene sequence: CDR1 SQVTM, CDR2 ANQGSEA. CDR3 length: 13 amino acids. The germline V and J ends were trimmed by 4 bases and 1 base, with 10 bases remaining between them.

This chain connects TRBV30 to TRBJ1-2; D is perhaps TRBD1 (6 bases). V gave up 0 bases and J gave up 5 bases, with 16 bases separating them. The CDR3 runs to 15 residues. Germline V CDR1 and CDR2: GTSNPN, SVGIG (reference sequence). CDR3 nucleotide sequence: TGTGCCTGGAGTGTACCCACACAGGGTAGTTATGGCTACACCTTC. This sequence encodes CAWSVPTQGSYGYTF.

This chain uses TRBV27 with TRBJ1-2, with D perhaps matching TRBD1 (6 bases). Between the trimmed V and J ends, which lost 8 bases and 2 bases, there was a span of 15 bases. The CDR3 is 14 residues long. Per the germline V gene, CDR1 is MNHEY and CDR2 is SMNVEV (reference sequence). CDR3 bases: TGTGCCAGCCGAACACTGGGGGCGAACTATGGCTACACCTTC. Translated: CASRTLGANYGYTF.

CDR3 amino acids: CASSWKQGLTEAFF. The CDR3 DNA sequence: TGTGCCAGCAGCTGGAAACAGGGCTTAACTGAAGCTTTCTTT. The chain combines TRBV7-9 with TRBJ1-1; the D gene is possibly TRBD1 (6 bases). With 4 bases removed from V and 5 bases from J, the gap between germline ends came to 14 bases. Germline assignment: CDR1 SEHNR and CDR2 FQNEAQ (reference sequence). The CDR3 is 14 amino acids.

The chain uses TRBV10-3 and TRBJ1-2; 10 bases match TRBD1. The length of the CDR3 is 14 residues. Germline CDR1 ENHRY, CDR2 SYGVKD. Trimming cost V 6 bases and J 8 bases; bases outside gene matches: 9. The CDR3 loop is CAISQTGGIEGYTF. CDR3 coding DNA: TGTGCCATCAGCCAGACAGGGGGCATAGAAGGCTACACCTTC.

This chain uses TRBV4-3 with TRBJ2-7; D is unresolved. CDR1 and CDR2 from the germline V gene are LGHNA and YSLEER. CDR3 length: 14 amino acids. With 1 base removed from V and 3 bases from J, the gap between germline ends came to 10 bases. Here the CDR3 reads CASSQVSWSYEQYF. CDR3 DNA sequence: TGCGCCAGCAGCCAAGTATCTTGGAGCTACGAGCAGTACTTC.

V and J are TRBV2 and TRBJ2-1; perhaps TRBD2 as D (6 bases). The CDR3 has 13 residues. Germline CDR1 and CDR2: SNHLY and FYNNEI. The CDR3 protein is CISRESSYNEQFF. CDR3 DNA: TGTATCAGCCGGGAGAGCTCCTACAATGAGCAGTTCTTC.

This sequence joins TRBV19 and TRBJ2-3; 14 nucleotides agree with TRBD2. V shed 3 bases and J 3 bases; nucleotides not matched to a gene: 2. Germline-derived CDR1 and CDR2 are LNHDA and SQIVND (reference sequence). The CDR3 is made up of 16 amino acids. Here the CDR3 reads CASSIGLAGGTDTQYF. In DNA, the CDR3 is TGTGCCAGTAGTATCGGACTAGCGGGAGGTACAGATACGCAGTATTTT.

This rearrangement joins TRBV10-3 to TRBJ1-1; no clear D. The CDR3 is 14 amino acids. From germline, CDR1 is ENHRY and CDR2 SYGVKD. With 0 bases removed from V and 0 bases from J, the gap between germline ends came to 5 bases. In nucleotides, the CDR3 is TGTGCCATCAGTGAGTCGGAGTTGAACACTGAAGCTTTCTTT. As protein: CAISESELNTEAFF.

The chain links TRBV5-1 to TRBJ2-2, with no clear D. V lost 0 bases to trimming and J lost 8 bases, with 11 bases between them. CDR1 and CDR2 (germline): SGHRS, YFSETQ. This CDR3 has 14 amino acids. The DNA for the CDR3 is TGCGCCAGCAGCTTGGTGGGCCCCCCGGGGGAGCTGTTTTTT. Its protein is CASSLVGPPGELFF.

For this clone: At one end, the junction sequence differs from germline, possibly due to a read error. The V and J genes are TRBV25-1 and TRBJ2-5; 11 bases line up with TRBD2. This CDR3 spans 16 amino acids. Germline V gene data show CDR1 as MGHDK and CDR2 as SYGVNS. The CDR3 spells CASSESPSGGWETQYF. The CDR3 DNA follows: TGTGCCAGCAGCGAATCACCTAGCGGGGGGTGGGAGACCCAGTACTTC.

The chain couples TRBV5-1 to TRBJ1-1; D is perhaps TRBD1 (5 bases). Germline lookup yields CDR1 SGHRS and CDR2 YFSETQ. Trimming cost V 3 bases and J 6 bases, with 18 bases left between them. There are 15 residues in the CDR3. The CDR3 coding sequence is TGCGCCAGCAGCTCCACGGGGCTGTCGGGGGCTGAAGCTTTCTTT. Translated: CASSSTGLSGAEAFF.

V and J are TRBV10-2 and TRBJ2-2; 13 bases are shared with TRBD2. The germline gives CDR1 WSHSY, CDR2 SAAADI. J lost 3 bases, V lost 6 bases, and 10 bases had no gene match. This CDR3 has 18 residues. CDR3 DNA sequence: TGCGCCAGCAGCGGGAACTTGGGACTAGCGGGACACACCGGGGAGCTGTTTTTT. Amino acids: CASSGNLGLAGHTGELFF.